Given below is one T cell receptor (beta chain) in context. The antigen remains undetermined. Before sequencing took place, the ViraFEST assay used viral peptide pools to expand antigen-specific CD4+ T cells. Isolation of CD4+ T cells took place after nine to ten days of culture. This individual tested PCR-positive for SARS-CoV-2 infection between March and December 2020. On both days 3 and 7, half of the culture medium was replaced with IL-2 medium. Assay used: immunoSEQ multiplex PCR; TCRdb lists only in-frame clones, some missing. This sample has 20,000 to 25,000 clones, with about 80% found just once. The data derive from a study of vaccination effects on CD4 cells after COVID-19. Germline V gene data show CDR1 as GTSNPN and CDR2 as SVGIG (reference sequence). V gave up 2 bases and J gave up 5 bases, with 12 bases separating them. The CDR3 contains 14 residues.

This chain uses TRBV30 with TRBJ2-2, with D maybe TRBD1 (6 bases). The TCR comes from a human donor who had a prior SARS-CoV-2 infection. The sample here was CD4+ T cells from PBMCs cultured with a peptide pool, taken before COVID-19 vaccination. CDR3 DNA sequence: TGTGCCTGGAGTAGGCAGGGGTCTACCGGGGAGCTGTTTTTT. Encoded protein: CAWSRQGSTGELFF.